This T cell receptor beta chain was profiled in a study of T cell responses to AZD1222 COVID-19 vaccine. As concerns this clone: Its antigen remains unidentified.

The ends were cut back, 4 bases at V and 9 bases at J, with 20 bases in the middle. From germline, CDR1 is SGHDT and CDR2 YYEEEE. The CDR3 has 16 amino acids. Sequencing was performed with immunoSEQ multiplex PCR; in TCRdb, only in-frame clones are kept and a portion is missing. The repertoire holds about 140,000 clones, with 70% to 90% as singletons. Study observations and caveats: The donor group comprised mostly white British people and more females; the analysis possibly underestimated clonal diversity.

This specimen consisted of peripheral blood, obtained on day 0 of AZD1222 vaccination. The source is an adult in good health. The chain joins TRBV5-6 to TRBJ1-6; D possibly corresponds to TRBD1 (5 bases). The CDR3 DNA follows: TGTGCCAGCAGCCCGGGACTTTCCGTGCCATCTTCACCCCTCCACTTT. Its translation is CASSPGLSVPSSPLHF.